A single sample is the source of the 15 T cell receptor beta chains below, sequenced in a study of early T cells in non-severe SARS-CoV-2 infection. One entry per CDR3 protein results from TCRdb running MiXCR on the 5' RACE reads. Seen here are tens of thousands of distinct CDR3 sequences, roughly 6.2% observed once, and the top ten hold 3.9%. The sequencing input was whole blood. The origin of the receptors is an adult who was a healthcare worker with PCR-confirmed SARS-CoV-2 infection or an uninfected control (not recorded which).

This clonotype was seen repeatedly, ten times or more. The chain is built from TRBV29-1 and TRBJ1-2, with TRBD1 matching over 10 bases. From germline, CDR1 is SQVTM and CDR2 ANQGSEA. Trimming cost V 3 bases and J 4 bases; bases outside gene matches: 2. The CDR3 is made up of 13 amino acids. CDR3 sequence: CSVDGQGGYGYTF. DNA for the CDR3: TGCAGCGTTGATGGACAGGGGGGCTATGGCTACACCTTC.

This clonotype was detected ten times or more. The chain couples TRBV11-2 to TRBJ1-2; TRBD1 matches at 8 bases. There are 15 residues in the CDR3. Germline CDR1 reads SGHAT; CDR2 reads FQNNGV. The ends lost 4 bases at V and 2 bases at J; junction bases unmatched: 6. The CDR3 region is CASSSPDRANYGYTF. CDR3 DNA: TGTGCCAGCAGCTCCCCGGACAGGGCCAACTATGGCTACACCTTC.

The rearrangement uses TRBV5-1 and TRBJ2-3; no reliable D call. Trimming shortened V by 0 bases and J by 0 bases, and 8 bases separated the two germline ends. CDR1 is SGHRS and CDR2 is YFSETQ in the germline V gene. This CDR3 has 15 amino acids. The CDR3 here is CASSLAGRSTDTQYF. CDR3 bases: TGCGCCAGCAGCTTGGCGGGCAGGAGCACAGATACGCAGTATTTT.

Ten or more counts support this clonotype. CDR3 sequence: CASSPRAGLANEQFF. CDR3 nucleotides: TGCGCCAGCAGTCCGAGAGCGGGACTAGCTAATGAGCAGTTCTTC. The chain employs TRBV5-1 and TRBJ2-1, with 9 bases aligning to TRBD2. The CDR3 loop spans 15 amino acids. J was trimmed by 7 bases and V by 5 bases; bases with no gene match: 10. The germline V gene encodes CDR1 SGHRS and CDR2 YFSETQ.

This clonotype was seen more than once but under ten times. The CDR3: CASSVAEGGSYEQYF. CDR3 sequence (DNA): TGTGCCAGCAGCGTAGCTGAGGGGGGATCCTACGAGCAGTACTTC. The chain couples TRBV9 to TRBJ2-7, with D possibly called TRBD1 or TRBD2 (6 bases each). Per germline, CDR1 SGDLS and CDR2 YYNGEE. The CDR3 is 15 residues long. Trimming shortened V by 0 bases and J by 1 base, and 11 bases separated the two germline ends.

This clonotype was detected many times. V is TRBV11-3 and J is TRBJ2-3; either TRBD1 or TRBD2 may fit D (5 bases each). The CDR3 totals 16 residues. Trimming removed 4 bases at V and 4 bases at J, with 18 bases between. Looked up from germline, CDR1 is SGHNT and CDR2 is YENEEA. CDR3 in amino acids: CASSSGRWSSPDTQYF. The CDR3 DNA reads TGTGCCAGCAGCTCGGGACGTTGGTCAAGCCCAGATACGCAGTATTTT. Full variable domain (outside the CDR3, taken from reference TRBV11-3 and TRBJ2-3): EAGVVQSPRYKIIEKKQPVAFWCNPISGHNTLYWYLQNLGQGPELLIRYENEEAVDDSQLPKDRFSAERLKGVDSTLKIQPAELGDSAVYLCASSSGRWSSPDTQYFGPGTRLTVL.

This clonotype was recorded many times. CDR3 nucleotide sequence: TGCGCCAGCGACTTAGGACAGGGAAGGACTGAAGCTTTCTTT. Translating it yields CASDLGQGRTEAFF. V usage is TRBV5-1 and J usage is TRBJ1-1, with 8 bases fitting TRBD1. The CDR3 has 14 amino acids. Germline CDR1 and CDR2: SGHRS and YFSETQ. The junction had 10 bases not matched to a gene; V was cut back by 7 bases and J by 5 bases.

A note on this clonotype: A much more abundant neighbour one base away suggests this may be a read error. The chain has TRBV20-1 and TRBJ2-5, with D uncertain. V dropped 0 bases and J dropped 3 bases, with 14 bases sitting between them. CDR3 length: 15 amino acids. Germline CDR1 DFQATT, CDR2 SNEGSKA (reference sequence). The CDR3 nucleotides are TGCAGTGCTAGAGATGCCGGACGGGTTAAAGAGACCCAGTACTTC. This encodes CSARDAGRVKETQYF.

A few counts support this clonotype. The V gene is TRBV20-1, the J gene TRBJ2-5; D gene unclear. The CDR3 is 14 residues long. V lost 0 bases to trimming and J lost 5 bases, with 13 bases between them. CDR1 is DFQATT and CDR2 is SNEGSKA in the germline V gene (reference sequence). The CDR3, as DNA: TGCAGTGCTAGAGATTTGGCAGGTTGGGAGACCCAGTACTTC. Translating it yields CSARDLAGWETQYF.

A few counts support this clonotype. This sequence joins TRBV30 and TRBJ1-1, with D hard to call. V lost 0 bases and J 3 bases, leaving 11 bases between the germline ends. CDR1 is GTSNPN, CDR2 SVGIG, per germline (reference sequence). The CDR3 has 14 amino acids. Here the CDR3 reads CAWSVPGIDTEAFF. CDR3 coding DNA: TGTGCCTGGAGTGTACCGGGGATCGACACTGAAGCTTTCTTT. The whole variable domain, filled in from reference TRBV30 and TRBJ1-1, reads SQTIHQWPATLVQPVGSPLSLECTVEGTSNPNLYWYRQAAGRGLQLLFYSVGIGQISSEVPQNLSASRPQDRQFILSSKKLLLSDSGFYLCAWSVPGIDTEAFFGQGTRLTVV.

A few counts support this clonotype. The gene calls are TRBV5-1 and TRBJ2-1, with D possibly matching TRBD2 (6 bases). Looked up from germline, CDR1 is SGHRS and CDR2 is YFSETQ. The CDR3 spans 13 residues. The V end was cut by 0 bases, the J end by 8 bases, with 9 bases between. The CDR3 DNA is TGCGCCAGCAGCTTGGTAAGGGACTATGAGCAGTTCTTC. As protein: CASSLVRDYEQFF.

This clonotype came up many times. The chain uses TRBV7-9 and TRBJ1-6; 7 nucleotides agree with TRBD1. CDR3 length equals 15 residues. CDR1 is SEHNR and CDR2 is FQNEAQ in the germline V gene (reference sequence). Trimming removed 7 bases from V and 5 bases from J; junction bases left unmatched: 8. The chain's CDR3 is CASILSQGNNSPLHF. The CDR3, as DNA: TGTGCCAGCATCCTCTCACAGGGGAATAATTCACCCCTCCACTTT. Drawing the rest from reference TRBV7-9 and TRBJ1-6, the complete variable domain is DTGVSQNPRHKITKRGQNVTFRCDPISEHNRLYWYRQTLGQGPEFLTYFQNEAQLEKSRLLSDRFSAERPKGSFSTLEIQRTEQGDSAMYLCASILSQGNNSPLHFGNGTRLTVT.

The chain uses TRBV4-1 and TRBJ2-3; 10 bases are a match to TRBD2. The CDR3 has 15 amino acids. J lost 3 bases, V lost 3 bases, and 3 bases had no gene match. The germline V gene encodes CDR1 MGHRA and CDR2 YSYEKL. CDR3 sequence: CASSQLAGVTDTQYF. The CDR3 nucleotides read TGCGCCAGCAGCCAGCTAGCGGGGGTGACAGATACGCAGTATTTT.

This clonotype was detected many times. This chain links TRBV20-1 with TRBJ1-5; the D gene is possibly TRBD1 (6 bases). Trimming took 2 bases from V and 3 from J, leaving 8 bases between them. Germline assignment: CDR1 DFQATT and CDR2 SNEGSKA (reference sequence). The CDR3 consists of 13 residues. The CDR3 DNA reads TGCAGTGCTAGACACAGGGCCAATCAGCCCCAGCATTTT. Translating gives CSARHRANQPQHF.

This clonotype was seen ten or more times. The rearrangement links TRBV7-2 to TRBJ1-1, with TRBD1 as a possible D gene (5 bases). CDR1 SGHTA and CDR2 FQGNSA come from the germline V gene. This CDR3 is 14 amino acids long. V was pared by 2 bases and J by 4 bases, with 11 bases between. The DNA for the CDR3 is TGTGCCAGCAGCTTACAGGGTGGAGGCACTGAAGCTTTCTTT. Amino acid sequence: CASSLQGGGTEAFF.